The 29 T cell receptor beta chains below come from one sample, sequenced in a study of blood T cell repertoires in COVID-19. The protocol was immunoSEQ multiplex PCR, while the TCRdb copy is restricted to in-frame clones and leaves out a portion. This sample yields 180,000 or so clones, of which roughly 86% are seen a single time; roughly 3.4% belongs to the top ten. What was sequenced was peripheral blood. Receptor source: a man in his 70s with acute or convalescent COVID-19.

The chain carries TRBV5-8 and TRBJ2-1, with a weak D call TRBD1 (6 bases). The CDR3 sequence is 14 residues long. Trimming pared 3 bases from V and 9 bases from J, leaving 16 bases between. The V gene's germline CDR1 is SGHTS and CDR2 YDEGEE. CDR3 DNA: TGTGCCAGCAGCTGGGGGCGGGTTTACGGTGAGCAGTTCTTC. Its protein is CASSWGRVYGEQFF.

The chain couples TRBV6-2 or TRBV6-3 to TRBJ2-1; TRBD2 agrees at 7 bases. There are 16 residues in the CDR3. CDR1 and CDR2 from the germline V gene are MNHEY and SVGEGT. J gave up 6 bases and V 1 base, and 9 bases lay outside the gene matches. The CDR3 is CASSYLQRGFTNEQFF. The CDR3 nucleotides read TGTGCCAGCAGTTACTTGCAGCGGGGATTTACCAATGAGCAGTTCTTC.

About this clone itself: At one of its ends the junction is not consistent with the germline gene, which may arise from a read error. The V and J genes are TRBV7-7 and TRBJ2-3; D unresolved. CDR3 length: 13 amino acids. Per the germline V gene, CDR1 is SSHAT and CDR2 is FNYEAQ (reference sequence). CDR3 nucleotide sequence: TGTGCTAGCAGCTTCCAGGTTGCAGATACGCAGTATTTT. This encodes CASSFQVADTQYF.

For the CDR3, the DNA is TGTGCCATCAGGCCTGGAGGACCCTACGAGCAGTACTTC. Translating it yields CAIRPGGPYEQYF. The rearrangement uses TRBV10-3 and TRBJ2-7; TRBD2 might be the D (5 bases). CDR1 is ENHRY, CDR2 SYGVKD, per germline. The CDR3 totals 13 residues. V was cut by 6 bases and J by 2 bases, with 11 bases left in between.

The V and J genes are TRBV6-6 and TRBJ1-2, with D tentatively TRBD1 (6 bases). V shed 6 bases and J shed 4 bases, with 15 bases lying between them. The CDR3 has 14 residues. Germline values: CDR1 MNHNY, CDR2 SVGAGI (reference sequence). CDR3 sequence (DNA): TGTGCCAGCAGCCGAGGGGGGGACGGCTATGGCTACACCTTC. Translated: CASSRGGDGYGYTF.

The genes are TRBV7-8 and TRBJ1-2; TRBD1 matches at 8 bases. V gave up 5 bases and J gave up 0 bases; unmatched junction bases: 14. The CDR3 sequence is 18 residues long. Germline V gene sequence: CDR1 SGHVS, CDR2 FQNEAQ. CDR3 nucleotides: TGTGCCAGCAGCCCTCGGACAGGGCAAAGATTTCCTAACTATGGCTACACCTTC. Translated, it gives CASSPRTGQRFPNYGYTF.

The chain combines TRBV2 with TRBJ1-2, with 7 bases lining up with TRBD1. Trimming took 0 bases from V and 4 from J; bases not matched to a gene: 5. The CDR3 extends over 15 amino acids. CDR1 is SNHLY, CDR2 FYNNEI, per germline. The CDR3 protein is CASSEAGGLGYGYTF. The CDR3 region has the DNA TGTGCCAGCAGTGAAGCAGGGGGCCTTGGCTATGGCTACACCTTC.

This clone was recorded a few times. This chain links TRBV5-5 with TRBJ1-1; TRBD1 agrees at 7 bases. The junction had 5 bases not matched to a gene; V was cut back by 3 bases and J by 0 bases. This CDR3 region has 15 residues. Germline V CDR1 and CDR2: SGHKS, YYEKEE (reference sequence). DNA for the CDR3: TGTGCCAGCAGCTCTTCGACAGGGTTGAACACTGAAGCTTTCTTT. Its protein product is CASSSSTGLNTEAFF.

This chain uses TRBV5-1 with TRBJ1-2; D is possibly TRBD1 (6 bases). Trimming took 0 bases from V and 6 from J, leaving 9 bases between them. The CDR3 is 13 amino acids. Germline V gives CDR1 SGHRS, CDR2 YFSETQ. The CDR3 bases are TGCGCCAGCAGCTTGGGGACAGATCATGGCTACACCTTC. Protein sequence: CASSLGTDHGYTF.

This chain's CDR3 is CASSWGLLDSYEQYF. The DNA for the CDR3 is TGTGCCAGCAGCTGGGGACTCCTGGACTCCTACGAGCAGTACTTC. The rearrangement uses TRBV5-5 and TRBJ2-7; possible D gene TRBD2, 6 bases. This CDR3 contains 15 residues. Trimming took 3 bases from V and 0 from J, leaving 13 bases between them. CDR1 is SGHKS, CDR2 YYEKEE, per germline (reference sequence).

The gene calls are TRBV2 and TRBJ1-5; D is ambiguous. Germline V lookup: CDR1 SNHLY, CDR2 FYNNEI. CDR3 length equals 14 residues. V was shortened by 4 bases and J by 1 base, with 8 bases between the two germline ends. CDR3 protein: CASSGRGSNQPQHF. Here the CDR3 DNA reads TGTGCCAGCAGTGGGCGGGGAAGCAATCAGCCCCAGCATTTT. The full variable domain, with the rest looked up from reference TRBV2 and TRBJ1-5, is EPEVTQTPSHQVTQMGQEVILRCVPISNHLYFYWYRQILGQKVEFLVSFYNNEISEKSEIFDDQFSVERPDGSNFTLKIRSTKLEDSAMYFCASSGRGSNQPQHFGDGTRLSIL.

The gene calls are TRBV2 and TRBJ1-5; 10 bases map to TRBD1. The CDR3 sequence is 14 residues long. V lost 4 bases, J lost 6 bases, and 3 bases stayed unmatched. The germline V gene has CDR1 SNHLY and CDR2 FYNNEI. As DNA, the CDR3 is TGTGCCAGCAGTGTAGGACAGGGGGGTCAGCCCCAGCATTTT. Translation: CASSVGQGGQPQHF.

DNA of the CDR3: TGTGCCAGCAGTTCGGAGGGTCCCGTCACTGGGACCCAGTACTTC. Translated, it gives CASSSEGPVTGTQYF. This rearrangement joins TRBV27 to TRBJ2-5, with D tentatively TRBD2 (6 bases). Trimming took off 4 bases at V and 7 bases at J, with 19 bases between the two ends. Germline lookup yields CDR1 MNHEY and CDR2 SMNVEV (reference sequence). The CDR3 contains 15 residues.

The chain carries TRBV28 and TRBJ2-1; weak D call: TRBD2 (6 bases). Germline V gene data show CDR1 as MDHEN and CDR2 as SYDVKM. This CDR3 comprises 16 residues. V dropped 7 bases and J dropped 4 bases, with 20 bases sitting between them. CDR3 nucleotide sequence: TGTGCCAGCACCGAGCCCGGGGGTAAGGGTTACAATGAGCAGTTCTTC. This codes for CASTEPGGKGYNEQFF.

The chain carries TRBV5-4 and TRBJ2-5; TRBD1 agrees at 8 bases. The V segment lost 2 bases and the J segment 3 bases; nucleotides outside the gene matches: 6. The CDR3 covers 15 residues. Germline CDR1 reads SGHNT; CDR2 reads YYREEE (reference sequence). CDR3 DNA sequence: TGTGCCAGCAGCTTCGGGACAGGCGGGGAAGAGACCCAGTACTTC. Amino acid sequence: CASSFGTGGEETQYF.

The CDR3 DNA is TGTGCCACCAGCAGACTACAGGGTGGGGATTCACCCCTCCACTTT. It translates to CATSRLQGGDSPLHF. The chain carries TRBV15 and TRBJ1-6; TRBD1 is a possible D gene (6 bases). Germline lookup yields CDR1 LNHNV and CDR2 YYDKDF (reference sequence). This CDR3 region has 15 residues. Trimming left V 2 bases short and J 8 bases short, with 13 bases between.

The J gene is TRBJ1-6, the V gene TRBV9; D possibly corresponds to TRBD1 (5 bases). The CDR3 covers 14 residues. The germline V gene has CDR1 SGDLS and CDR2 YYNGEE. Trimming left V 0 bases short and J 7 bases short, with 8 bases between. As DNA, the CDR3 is TGTGCCAGCAGCGTAGGACAGATAAATTCACCCCTCCACTTT. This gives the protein CASSVGQINSPLHF.

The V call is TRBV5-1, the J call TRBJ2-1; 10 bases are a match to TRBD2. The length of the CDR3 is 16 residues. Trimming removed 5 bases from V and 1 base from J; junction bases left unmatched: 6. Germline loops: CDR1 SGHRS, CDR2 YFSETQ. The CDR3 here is CASRDPSGGSYNEQFF. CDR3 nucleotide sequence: TGCGCCAGCAGAGACCCTAGCGGGGGTTCCTACAATGAGCAGTTCTTC.

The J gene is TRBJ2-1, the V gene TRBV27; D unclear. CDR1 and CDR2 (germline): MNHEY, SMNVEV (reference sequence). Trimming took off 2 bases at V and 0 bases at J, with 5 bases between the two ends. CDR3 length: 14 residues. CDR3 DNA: TGTGCCAGCAGTTTAAGAGGCTCCTACAATGAGCAGTTCTTC. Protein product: CASSLRGSYNEQFF.

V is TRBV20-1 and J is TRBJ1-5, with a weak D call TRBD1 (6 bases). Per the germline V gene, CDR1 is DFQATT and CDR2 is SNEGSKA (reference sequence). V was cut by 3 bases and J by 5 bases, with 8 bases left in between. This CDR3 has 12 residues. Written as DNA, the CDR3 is TGCAGTGCTAGTGGGGGCGATCAGCCCCAGCATTTT. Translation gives CSASGGDQPQHF.

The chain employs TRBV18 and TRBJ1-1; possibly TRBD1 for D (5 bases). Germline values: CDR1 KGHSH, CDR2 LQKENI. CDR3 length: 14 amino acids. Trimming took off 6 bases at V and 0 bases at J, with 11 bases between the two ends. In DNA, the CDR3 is TGTGCCAGCTCGCGACAGCTTTTGAACACTGAAGCTTTCTTT. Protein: CASSRQLLNTEAFF.

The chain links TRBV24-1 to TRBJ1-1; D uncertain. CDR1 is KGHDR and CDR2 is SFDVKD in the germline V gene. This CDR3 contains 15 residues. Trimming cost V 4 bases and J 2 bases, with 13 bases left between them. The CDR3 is CATSDAGFPNTEAFF. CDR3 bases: TGTGCCACCAGTGACGCCGGGTTTCCCAACACTGAAGCTTTCTTT.

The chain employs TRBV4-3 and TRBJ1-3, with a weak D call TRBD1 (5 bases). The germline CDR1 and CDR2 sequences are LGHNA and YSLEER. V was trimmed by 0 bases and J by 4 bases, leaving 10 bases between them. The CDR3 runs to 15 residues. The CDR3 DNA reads TGCGCCAGCAGCCAAGACGCAGGGATGGGAAACACCATATATTTT. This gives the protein CASSQDAGMGNTIYF.

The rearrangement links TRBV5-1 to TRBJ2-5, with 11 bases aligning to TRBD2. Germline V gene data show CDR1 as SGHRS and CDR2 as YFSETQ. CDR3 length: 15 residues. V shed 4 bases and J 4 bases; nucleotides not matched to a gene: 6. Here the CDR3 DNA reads TGCGCCAGCAGCCCGGTAGCGGGGGGGCGAGAGACCCAGTACTTC. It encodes CASSPVAGGRETQYF.

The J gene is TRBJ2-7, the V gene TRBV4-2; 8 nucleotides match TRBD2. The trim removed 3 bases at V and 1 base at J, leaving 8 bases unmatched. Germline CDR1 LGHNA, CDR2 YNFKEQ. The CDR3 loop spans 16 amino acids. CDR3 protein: CASSQGGLVPSYEQYF. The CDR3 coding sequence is TGTGCCAGCAGCCAGGGGGGACTAGTGCCATCCTACGAGCAGTACTTC.

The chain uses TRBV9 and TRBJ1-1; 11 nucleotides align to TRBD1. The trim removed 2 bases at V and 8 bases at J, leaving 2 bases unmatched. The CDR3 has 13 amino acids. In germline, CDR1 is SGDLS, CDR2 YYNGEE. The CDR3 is CASSVGTGGEAFF. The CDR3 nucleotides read TGTGCCAGCAGCGTCGGGACAGGGGGGGAAGCTTTCTTT. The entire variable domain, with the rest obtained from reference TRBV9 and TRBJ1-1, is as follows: DSGVTQTPKHLITATGQRVTLRCSPRSGDLSVYWYQQSLDQGLQFLIQYYNGEERAKGNILERFSAQQFPDLHSELNLSSLELGDSALYFCASSVGTGGEAFFGQGTRLTVV.

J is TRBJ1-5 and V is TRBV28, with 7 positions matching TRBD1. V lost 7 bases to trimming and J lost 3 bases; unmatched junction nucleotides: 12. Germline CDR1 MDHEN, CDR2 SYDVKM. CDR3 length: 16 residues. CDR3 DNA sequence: TGTGCCAGCAATTCTAACGACAGGGCGATCAATCAGCCCCAGCATTTT. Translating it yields CASNSNDRAINQPQHF. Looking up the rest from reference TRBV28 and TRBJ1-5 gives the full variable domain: DVKVTQSSRYLVKRTGEKVFLECVQDMDHENMFWYRQDPGLGLRLIYFSYDVKMKEKGDIPEGYSVSREKKERFSLILESASTNQTSMYLCASNSNDRAINQPQHFGDGTRLSIL.

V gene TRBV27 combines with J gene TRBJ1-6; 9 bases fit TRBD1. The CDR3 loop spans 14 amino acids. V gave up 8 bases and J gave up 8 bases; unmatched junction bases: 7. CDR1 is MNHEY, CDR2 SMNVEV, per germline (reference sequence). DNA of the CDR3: TGTGCCAGCTCCCAGACAGGGGGGGATTCACCCCTCCACTTT. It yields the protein CASSQTGGDSPLHF.

This CDR3 reads CASSQDGADTQYF. The DNA of the CDR3 is TGTGCCAGCAGCCAAGATGGGGCGGATACGCAGTATTTT. The J gene is TRBJ2-3, the V gene TRBV4-2; a weak D match, TRBD1 (5 bases). V shed 0 bases and J shed 6 bases, with 7 bases lying between them. From germline, CDR1 is LGHNA and CDR2 YNFKEQ. CDR3 length equals 13 residues.